A single sample gave rise to the 11 T cell receptor beta chains below, sequenced in a study of blood T cells in healthy people across ages. Through a sample-barcoded 5' primer and a J-beta primer mix, a second PCR was run for roughly 7 to 11 cycles. MiXCR, applied by TCRdb to the 5' RACE reads, yields one record per CDR3 protein. The table lists about 580,000 distinct CDR3 sequences, around 50% of them singletons. The sequenced material came from blood. These receptors were taken from a man older than 75 in good health.

The chain combines TRBV12-3 or TRBV12-4 with TRBJ2-7; no clear D gene. The CDR3 loop spans 14 amino acids. Trimming pared 2 bases from V and 1 base from J, leaving 9 bases between. As DNA, the CDR3 is TGTGCCAGCAGTTTACCAGCTAAATCCTACGAGCAGTACTTC. This gives the protein CASSLPAKSYEQYF.

This clonotype was seen a few times. V is TRBV27 and J is TRBJ2-3; D is unresolved. Trimming stripped 8 bases from V and 5 bases from J, with 14 bases between. The CDR3 length is 13 residues. Germline loops: CDR1 MNHEY, CDR2 SMNVEV (reference sequence). The CDR3 region has the DNA TGTGCCAGCGGGATCTGGTTGGGAGATACGCAGTATTTT. This gives the protein CASGIWLGDTQYF.

This clonotype was counted between two and nine times. The genes are TRBV13 and TRBJ2-7; no clear D. The germline V gene encodes CDR1 PRHDT and CDR2 FYEKMQ (reference sequence). V lost 2 bases and J lost 3, with 20 bases in between. The CDR3 consists of 17 residues. DNA for the CDR3: TGTGCCAGCAGCTTACGTGGAAGTGTGGGAAAGGACTACGAGCAGTACTTC. The encoded protein is CASSLRGSVGKDYEQYF.

In DNA, the CDR3 is TGTGCCAGCAGACCCGGGGAGGGAAATTCACCCCTCCACTTT. Its protein product is CASRPGEGNSPLHF. The V gene is TRBV6-2 or TRBV6-3, the J gene TRBJ1-6, with D uncertain. Per the germline V gene, CDR1 is MNHEY and CDR2 is SVGEGT. Trimming stripped 6 bases from V and 7 bases from J, with 13 bases between. This CDR3 is built from 14 residues.

V and J are TRBV3-1 and TRBJ2-5; no reliable D call. CDR1 is LGHDT and CDR2 is YNNKEL in the germline V gene (reference sequence). V was trimmed by 0 bases and J by 3 bases, leaving 8 bases between them. This CDR3 is built from 14 residues. DNA of the CDR3: TGTGCCAGCAGCCAAGACCCCACTAAAGAGACCCAGTACTTC. Protein: CASSQDPTKETQYF.

This clonotype occurred once. The J gene is TRBJ2-5, the V gene TRBV5-1; 10 bases align to TRBD2. After removal of 0 bases from V and 6 bases from J, the junction contained 11 bases not matched to a gene. Germline loops: CDR1 SGHRS, CDR2 YFSETQ. The CDR3 length is 17 residues. For the CDR3, the DNA is TGCGCCAGCAGCTTGGGATGGCTAGCGGGGGTTATTAAGACCCAGTACTTC. Amino acids: CASSLGWLAGVIKTQYF. The variable domain in full, completed from reference TRBV5-1 and TRBJ2-5, reads KAGVTQTPRYLIKTRGQQVTLSCSPISGHRSVSWYQQTPGQGLQFLFEYFSETQRNKGNFPGRFSGRQFSNSRSEMNVSTLELGDSALYLCASSLGWLAGVIKTQYFGPGTRLLVL.

J is TRBJ2-1 and V is TRBV29-1; TRBD2 matches 9 bases. This CDR3 has 15 amino acids. Germline V gene lookup returns CDR1 SQVTM and CDR2 ANQGSEA. V lost 1 base, J lost 8 bases, and 9 bases stayed unmatched. This CDR3 is CSVEGVSGSTHEQFF. The CDR3 DNA reads TGCAGCGTTGAAGGGGTTAGCGGGAGTACCCATGAGCAGTTCTTC.

To note about this clonotype: Mismatch with germline at one junction end may stem from a read error. The chain combines TRBV6-5 with TRBJ1-2; perhaps TRBD1 as D (6 bases). CDR3 length equals 18 residues. CDR1 is MNHEY, CDR2 SVGAGI, per germline. The CDR3 bases are TGTGCTAGCAGTTACTCTGGGACACACGGCCAGGCTAACTATGGCTACACCTTC. It translates to CASSYSGTHGQANYGYTF.

The rearrangement joins TRBV27 to TRBJ1-2; 7 nucleotides align to TRBD1. The length of the CDR3 is 15 residues. V shed 5 bases, J shed 4 bases, and the junction held 10 bases outside the gene matches. CDR1 and CDR2 from the germline V gene are MNHEY and SMNVEV (reference sequence). The CDR3 loop reads CASSALTGNAYGYTF. In nucleotides, the CDR3 is TGTGCCAGCAGTGCCCTGACAGGGAATGCCTATGGCTACACCTTC.

The gene calls are TRBV12-3 or TRBV12-4 and TRBJ2-1; the D gene is possibly TRBD1 (6 bases). The CDR3 contains 14 residues. V was clipped by 7 bases and J by 4 bases, with 14 bases between them. This CDR3 is CASTPGAGYNEQFF. In DNA, the CDR3 is TGTGCCAGCACCCCAGGGGCAGGTTACAATGAGCAGTTCTTC.

This clonotype was counted a few times. The J gene is TRBJ2-3, the V gene TRBV20-1; no firm D call. Deletions cut 1 base from V and 6 bases from J, with 11 bases between. Per the germline V gene, CDR1 is DFQATT and CDR2 is SNEGSKA (reference sequence). CDR3 length: 13 amino acids. DNA for the CDR3: TGCAGTGCTAGAGCCCCGAGTGTCGATACGCAGTATTTT. Its translation is CSARAPSVDTQYF.